What follows are 7 T cell receptor beta chains derived from one specimen sequenced in a study of T cells in Graves' hyperthyroidism and ophthalmopathy. Amplification yielded TCR beta CDR3 regions, with RNA transcripts as the source. Initially, a first-round RT-PCR of the TCR CDR3 employed the HTBI primer set. In TCRdb, the multiplex PCR reads were re-called with MiXCR into one record per CDR3 protein. Among over 200,000 distinct CDR3 sequences listed, 13% to 15% were seen once. The sample consisted of blood. These receptors came from a woman in her forties with Graves' hyperthyroidism that later progressed to Graves' ophthalmopathy.

This clonotype was seen ten or more times. This chain uses TRBV28 with TRBJ2-2, with D unresolved. In germline, CDR1 is MDHEN, CDR2 SYDVKM. Trimming pared 8 bases from V and 8 bases from J, leaving 12 bases between. CDR3 length: 12 residues. The CDR3, as DNA: TGTGCCAGCGACCCTGGCGCGGGGGAGCTGTTTTTT. Translated, it gives CASDPGAGELFF.

There are many counts of this clonotype. The CDR3 sequence: CASSASGTGFYEQYF. Here the CDR3 DNA reads TGTGCCAGCAGTGCCTCCGGGACAGGGTTCTACGAGCAGTACTTC. The chain employs TRBV25-1 and TRBJ2-7; 9 bases match TRBD1. V gave up 4 bases and J gave up 3 bases; unmatched junction bases: 7. This CDR3 contains 15 residues. Germline V lookup: CDR1 MGHDK, CDR2 SYGVNS.

The gene calls are TRBV19 and TRBJ2-1; D is uncertain. The CDR3 loop spans 15 amino acids. Germline V lookup: CDR1 LNHDA, CDR2 SQIVND (reference sequence). The V end was cut by 7 bases, the J end by 7 bases, with 20 bases between. CDR3 region: CASTLTQALGNEQFF. The CDR3 DNA reads TGTGCCAGTACTTTGACCCAGGCCCTAGGGAATGAGCAGTTCTTC. Combining the CDR3 with reference TRBV19 and TRBJ2-1 gives the whole variable domain DGGITQSPKYLFRKEGQNVTLSCEQNLNHDAMYWYRQDPGQGLRLIYYSQIVNDFQKGDIAEGYSVSREKKESFPLTVTSAQKNPTAFYLCASTLTQALGNEQFFGPGTRLTVL.

V usage is TRBV27 and J usage is TRBJ2-7; D possibly corresponds to TRBD1 (6 bases). V lost 4 bases, J lost 7 bases, and 20 bases lay in between. The length of the CDR3 is 15 residues. Germline V CDR1 and CDR2: MNHEY, SMNVEV (reference sequence). The CDR3 coding sequence is TGTGCCAGCAGTTCTCTTCTGACAGGTGCCGGGGAGCAGTACTTC. Residues: CASSSLLTGAGEQYF.

This clonotype has a count of ten or more. The chain carries TRBV3-1 and TRBJ2-2; 12 nucleotides match TRBD2. V shed 2 bases and J 6 bases; nucleotides not matched to a gene: 4. The germline CDR1 and CDR2 sequences are LGHDT and YNNKEL (reference sequence). This CDR3 is 16 amino acids long. CDR3 sequence: CASSQRLAGVPGELFF. The CDR3 DNA is TGTGCCAGCAGCCAACGACTAGCGGGAGTACCCGGGGAGCTGTTTTTT. Full variable domain (outside the CDR3, taken from reference TRBV3-1 and TRBJ2-2): DTAVSQTPKYLVTQMGNDKSIKCEQNLGHDTMYWYKQDSKKFLKIMFSYNNKELIINETVPNRFSPKSPDKAHLNLHINSLELGDSAVYFCASSQRLAGVPGELFFGEGSRLTVL.

This clonotype has ten or more counts. V usage is TRBV6-1 and J usage is TRBJ1-2; 11 bases match TRBD1. Germline V lookup: CDR1 MNHNS, CDR2 SASEGT. The CDR3 covers 15 residues. V was clipped by 5 bases and J by 4 bases; unmatched bases: 6. CDR3 nucleotide sequence: TGTGCCAGCAGTAACCTGGGACAGGGGGGCTATGGCTACACCTTC. It codes for CASSNLGQGGYGYTF.

This clonotype has ten or more counts. V usage is TRBV28 and J usage is TRBJ2-7; 10 bases match TRBD1. Germline trimming cut 6 bases from V and 6 bases from J; bases unmatched to any gene: 5. This CDR3 comprises 13 residues. Per the germline V gene, CDR1 is MDHEN and CDR2 is SYDVKM. The CDR3 loop reads CASRPGQGGEQYF. The CDR3 region has the DNA TGTGCCAGCAGACCCGGACAGGGGGGCGAGCAGTACTTC.